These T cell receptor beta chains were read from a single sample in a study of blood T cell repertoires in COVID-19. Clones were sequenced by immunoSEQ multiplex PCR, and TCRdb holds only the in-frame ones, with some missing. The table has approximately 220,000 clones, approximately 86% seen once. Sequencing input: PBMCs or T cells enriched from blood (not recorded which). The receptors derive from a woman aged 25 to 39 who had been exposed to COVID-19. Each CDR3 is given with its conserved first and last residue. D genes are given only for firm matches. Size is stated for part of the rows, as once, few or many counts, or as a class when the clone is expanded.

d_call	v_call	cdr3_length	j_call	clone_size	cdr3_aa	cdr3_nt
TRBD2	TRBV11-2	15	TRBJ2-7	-	CASSLLAGGSYEQYF	TGTGCCAGCAGCTTACTAGCGGGGGGCTCCTACGAGCAGTACTTC
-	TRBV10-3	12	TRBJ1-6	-	CAIGVHNSPLHF	TGTGCCATAGGGGTCCATAATTCACCCCTCCACTTT
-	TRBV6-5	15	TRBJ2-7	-	CASRTPTGAGYEQYF	TGTGCCAGCAGGACGCCAACAGGTGCCGGCTACGAGCAGTACTTC
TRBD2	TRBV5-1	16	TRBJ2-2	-	CASSLLAGDRTGELFF	TGCGCCAGCAGCCTACTAGCGGGGGATCGCACCGGGGAGCTGTTTTTT
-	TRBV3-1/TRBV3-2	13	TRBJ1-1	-	CASSKKGDTEAFF	TGTGCCAGCAGCAAAAAGGGGGACACTGAAGCTTTCTTT
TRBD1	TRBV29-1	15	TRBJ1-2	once	CSVDGRGLGNYGYTF	TGCAGCGTTGATGGCAGGGGGCTAGGTAACTATGGCTACACCTTC
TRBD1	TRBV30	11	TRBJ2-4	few	CAWRTGSIQYF	TGTGCCTGGAGGACAGGGAGCATTCAGTACTTC
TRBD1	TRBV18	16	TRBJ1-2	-	CASSTGRGPTGYGYTF	TGTGCCAGCTCAACCGGGAGGGGGCCTACTGGCTATGGCTACACCTTC
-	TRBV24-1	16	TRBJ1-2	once	CATSDPTQQVESGYTF	TGTGCCACCAGTGACCCCACCCAACAGGTGGAGTCTGGCTACACCTTC
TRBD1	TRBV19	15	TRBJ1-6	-	CASSSRGSNNSPLHF	TGTGCCAGTAGTAGCAGGGGGTCGAATAATTCACCCCTCCACTTT
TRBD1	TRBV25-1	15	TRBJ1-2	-	CASSDSPTGGNGYTF	TGTGCCAGCAGTGACTCCCCGACAGGGGGAAATGGCTACACCTTC
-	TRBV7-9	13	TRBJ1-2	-	CASSLGQDYGYTF	TGTGCCAGCAGCTTAGGGCAGGACTATGGCTACACCTTC
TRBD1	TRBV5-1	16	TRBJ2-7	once	CASSLAGTAVRYEQYF	TGCGCCAGCAGCTTGGCGGGGACAGCGGTCCGTTACGAGCAGTACTTC
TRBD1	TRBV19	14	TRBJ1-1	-	CASSMGTGNTEAFF	TGTGCCAGTAGTATGGGGACAGGGAACACTGAAGCTTTCTTT
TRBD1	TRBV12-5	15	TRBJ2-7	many	CASGLGGTGNGEQYF	TGTGCTAGTGGTTTGGGCGGGACAGGCAATGGGGAGCAGTACTTC
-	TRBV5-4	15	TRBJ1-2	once	CASSSPNRVNYGYTF	TGTGCCAGCAGCTCACCCAACAGGGTTAACTATGGCTACACCTTC
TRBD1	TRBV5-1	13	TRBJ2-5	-	CASSTTGPETQYF	TGCGCCAGCAGCACGACAGGGCCGGAGACCCAGTACTTC
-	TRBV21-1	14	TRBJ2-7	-	CASSKGQGANEQYF	TGTGCCAGCAGCAAAGGACAGGGGGCCAACGAGCAGTACTTC